What follows are 7 T cell receptor beta chains derived from one specimen sequenced in a study of cytomegalovirus exposure and HLA in healthy donors. PCR was performed using 60 Vbeta and 13 Jbeta primers. Profiling relied on immunoSEQ multiplex PCR, and the TCRdb table lists in-frame clones only, not all of them. The sample yields about 200,000 clones, more than 70% seen once. Sequencing was done on a sample of PBMCs. The origin of the receptors is a woman aged 35 to 49 in good health and CMV-seronegative.

This clone has more than one count but fewer than ten. The chain is built from TRBV6-1 and TRBJ1-5; 7 positions agree with TRBD1. V dropped 4 bases and J dropped 5; count of bases not matched to a gene: 8. Germline-derived CDR1 and CDR2 are MNHNS and SASEGT. The CDR3 covers 15 residues. In DNA form, the CDR3 reads TGTGCCAGCAGTGGAACAGGGGCTGGGGATCAGCCCCAGCATTTT. It translates to CASSGTGAGDQPQHF.

The gene calls are TRBV7-9 and TRBJ2-2; 8 bases align to TRBD1. V lost 6 bases and J lost 8; bases outside the gene matches: 11. CDR3 length: 15 residues. Looked up from germline, CDR1 is SEHNR and CDR2 is FQNEAQ (reference sequence). The CDR3 DNA reads as TGTGCCAGCAGACATAACCAGGGGGCTTTGGGGGAGCTGTTTTTT. It yields the protein CASRHNQGALGELFF.

CDR3 protein: CASTASGRNEQFF. The DNA of the CDR3 is TGTGCCAGCACGGCTAGCGGGAGGAATGAGCAGTTCTTC. The chain joins TRBV6-6 to TRBJ2-1; the match to TRBD2 covers 11 bases. The length of the CDR3 is 13 residues. The V gene end was trimmed by 7 bases and the J gene end by 7 bases; junction bases not matched to a gene: 3. Germline CDR1 and CDR2: MNHNY and SVGAGI (reference sequence).

This chain uses TRBV7-3 with TRBJ2-5; D possibly corresponds to TRBD2 (6 bases). The length of the CDR3 is 14 residues. V was clipped by 4 bases and J by 4 bases, with 13 bases between them. Germline V gives CDR1 SGHTA, CDR2 FQGTGA. The CDR3 bases are TGTGCCAGCAGCTCCGGGAGCTCTGGAGAGACCCAGTACTTC. Translation: CASSSGSSGETQYF.

This clone was seen a handful of times. The chain links TRBV18 to TRBJ1-1; no definite D call. V gave up 0 bases and J gave up 4 bases, with 12 bases separating them. CDR1 and CDR2 from the germline V gene are KGHSH and LQKENI. This CDR3 has 15 amino acids. The CDR3 loop reads CASSPPVRESTEAFF. CDR3 nucleotides: TGTGCCAGCTCACCACCGGTGAGGGAGTCCACTGAAGCTTTCTTT.

The chain has TRBV11-3 and TRBJ1-1, with TRBD1 identical over 8 bases. Trimming at V came to 4 bases and at J to 3 bases, leaving 4 bases not matched to a gene. Germline-derived CDR1 and CDR2 are SGHNT and YENEEA. The CDR3 covers 14 residues. The chain's CDR3 is CASSSGQGYTEAFF. Here the CDR3 DNA reads TGTGCCAGCAGCTCCGGACAGGGCTACACTGAAGCTTTCTTT. The full variable domain, completed using reference TRBV11-3 and TRBJ1-1, is EAGVVQSPRYKIIEKKQPVAFWCNPISGHNTLYWYLQNLGQGPELLIRYENEEAVDDSQLPKDRFSAERLKGVDSTLKIQPAELGDSAVYLCASSSGQGYTEAFFGQGTRLTVV.

The chain couples TRBV6-1 to TRBJ2-5, with 8 bases fitting TRBD1. V lost 8 bases, J lost 4 bases, and 12 bases stayed unmatched. Germline CDR1 reads MNHNS; CDR2 reads SASEGT. The CDR3 loop spans 15 amino acids. This chain's CDR3 is CASGDGSGTGETQYF. The CDR3 DNA reads TGTGCCAGCGGGGACGGTAGTGGGACAGGAGAGACCCAGTACTTC.